These 5 T cell receptor beta chains were all obtained from the same sample, sequenced in a study of cytomegalovirus exposure and HLA in healthy donors (dated 2017 in TCRdb). The library came from the immunoSEQ multiplex PCR assay. For the multiplex PCR, a mixture combining 60 forward primers for TCR Vbeta segments and 13 reverse primers for TCR Jbeta segments was used. TCRdb's version of the immuneACCESS table is confined to in-frame rearrangements and falls short of the full clone set. An unresolved V gene accounts for under half of the shortfall where checked; the remainder is of unknown origin. This sample's table carries 93,000 or so clones. The ten largest clones take up approximately 3.5% of the sample. The sequenced material came from PBMCs. The receptors stem from a man between 40 and 49 years old in good health and CMV-seronegative.

The chain joins TRBV9 to TRBJ1-1; D is perhaps TRBD1 (6 bases). Germline-derived CDR1 and CDR2 are SGDLS and YYNGEE. Trimming removed 0 bases from V and 3 bases from J, with 6 bases in between. This CDR3 spans 13 amino acids. CDR3 bases: TGTGCCAGCAGCGTAGCAGGGGACACTGAAGCTTTCTTT. It codes for CASSVAGDTEAFF.

This sequence joins TRBV11-3 and TRBJ2-2, with a tentative D call TRBD2 (6 bases). The CDR3 is made up of 18 amino acids. Per germline, CDR1 SGHNT and CDR2 YENEEA. V lost 5 bases, J lost 6 bases, and 25 bases lay in between. The CDR3 spells CASSLRGEVTLGPGELFF. The CDR3 DNA reads TGTGCCAGCAGCCTTCGCGGGGAAGTGACTCTCGGCCCCGGGGAGCTGTTTTTT.

The chain carries TRBV18 and TRBJ1-2; D possibly corresponds to TRBD1 (5 bases). Trimming removed 3 bases from V and 4 bases from J, with 15 bases in between. The CDR3 has 15 amino acids. Germline loops: CDR1 KGHSH, CDR2 LQKENI. CDR3 residues: CASSPNAGDSYGYTF. As DNA, the CDR3 is TGTGCCAGCTCACCCAACGCGGGAGACAGCTATGGCTACACCTTC.

V usage is TRBV11-3 and J usage is TRBJ2-3; no firm D call. The germline V and J ends were trimmed by 3 bases and 7 bases, with 11 bases remaining between them. The CDR3 runs to 13 residues. The germline gives CDR1 SGHNT, CDR2 YENEEA. CDR3 in amino acids: CASSFSWSYTQYF. The CDR3 region has the DNA TGTGCCAGCAGCTTCTCATGGAGCTATACGCAGTATTTT.

The rearrangement joins TRBV19 to TRBJ1-5; maybe TRBD1 (6 bases). The V end lost 2 bases, the J end lost 2 bases, and 10 bases lay between the germline ends. The CDR3 length is 15 residues. The germline V gene encodes CDR1 LNHDA and CDR2 SQIVND (reference sequence). The CDR3 region is CASSIRGAGNQPQHF. The DNA for the CDR3 is TGTGCCAGTAGTATACGGGGGGCTGGCAATCAGCCCCAGCATTTT. The full variable domain, its missing parts supplied by reference TRBV19 and TRBJ1-5, is DGGITQSPKYLFRKEGQNVTLSCEQNLNHDAMYWYRQDPGQGLRLIYYSQIVNDFQKGDIAEGYSVSREKKESFPLTVTSAQKNPTAFYLCASSIRGAGNQPQHFGDGTRLSIL.